Following are 23 T cell receptor beta chains from one sample sequenced in a study of blood T cell repertoires in COVID-19. TCRdb keeps only in-frame clones here, not all; method: immunoSEQ multiplex PCR. The sample yields a few hundred thousand clones, 70% to 90% seen once. The material sequenced was PBMCs or T cells enriched from blood (not recorded which). These receptors all come from a woman aged 25 to 39 who had recovered from COVID-19.

CDR3 sequence reads: CASSLGQGWQETQYF. The CDR3 region has the DNA TGCGCCAGCAGCTTAGGACAGGGGTGGCAAGAGACCCAGTACTTC. The rearrangement joins TRBV5-1 to TRBJ2-5; TRBD1 aligns across 9 bases. The CDR3 covers 15 residues. With 2 bases clipped from V and 2 bases from J, the junction kept 4 bases outside the gene matches. Germline V gives CDR1 SGHRS, CDR2 YFSETQ. Looking up the rest from reference TRBV5-1 and TRBJ2-5 gives the full variable domain: KAGVTQTPRYLIKTRGQQVTLSCSPISGHRSVSWYQQTPGQGLQFLFEYFSETQRNKGNFPGRFSGRQFSNSRSEMNVSTLELGDSALYLCASSLGQGWQETQYFGPGTRLLVL.

There are a few counts of this clone. The V call is TRBV12-2, the J call TRBJ1-2. TRBV12-2 is marked as a pseudogene. The CDR3 contains 12 residues. The CDR3 is CASRCVRGGYTF. CDR3 DNA sequence: TGTGCAAGTCGCTGCGTCCGGGGAGGCTACACCTTC.

This clone was counted a few times. J is TRBJ2-5 and V is TRBV7-3, with 9 positions matching TRBD1. The CDR3 is 15 residues long. J was trimmed by 5 bases and V by 5 bases; bases with no gene match: 9. Germline V gene sequence: CDR1 SGHTA, CDR2 FQGTGA. CDR3 protein: CASSPTGGGRETQYF. In DNA, the CDR3 is TGTGCCAGCAGCCCGACAGGGGGTGGGCGGGAGACCCAGTACTTC. The whole variable domain, remainder taken from reference TRBV7-3 and TRBJ2-5, is GAGVSQTPSNKVTEKGKYVELRCDPISGHTALYWYRQSLGQGPEFLIYFQGTGAADDSGLPNDRFFAVRPEGSVSTLKIQRTERGDSAVYLCASSPTGGGRETQYFGPGTRLLVL.

The chain employs TRBV6-4 and TRBJ1-1; D ambiguous. The germline CDR1 and CDR2 sequences are MRHNA and SNTAGT. With 6 bases removed from V and 10 bases from J, the gap between germline ends came to 9 bases. The CDR3 consists of 10 residues. The CDR3 here is CASSTEGAFF. For the CDR3, the DNA is TGTGCCAGCAGCACGGAGGGAGCTTTCTTT.

V usage is TRBV27 and J usage is TRBJ1-2; 12 bases agree with TRBD1. This CDR3 comprises 17 residues. Germline-derived CDR1 and CDR2 are MNHEY and SMNVEV (reference sequence). The ends lost 4 bases at V and 4 bases at J; junction bases unmatched: 10. CDR3 in amino acids: CASSSRDRGRFSYGYTF. CDR3 DNA sequence: TGTGCCAGCAGTTCACGGGACAGGGGGCGGTTTTCCTATGGCTACACCTTC.

This chain uses TRBV6-5 with TRBJ1-5; TRBD1 matches at 10 bases. Trimming at V came to 6 bases and at J to 3 bases, leaving 5 bases not matched to a gene. From germline, CDR1 is MNHEY and CDR2 SVGAGI. The CDR3 is 15 amino acids. This chain's CDR3 is CASSPGTGANQPQHF. The CDR3 DNA follows: TGTGCCAGCAGCCCAGGGACAGGGGCCAATCAGCCCCAGCATTTT.

This rearrangement joins TRBV15 to TRBJ1-1; D is uncertain. Trimming cost V 0 bases and J 5 bases, with 10 bases left between them. CDR1 is LNHNV, CDR2 YYDKDF, per germline (reference sequence). The CDR3 runs to 14 residues. CDR3: CATSRDSVMTEAFF. In DNA, the CDR3 is TGTGCCACCAGCAGAGATTCGGTGATGACTGAAGCTTTCTTT. Variable domain in full (rest from reference TRBV15 and TRBJ1-1): DAMVIQNPRYQVTQFGKPVTLSCSQTLNHNVMYWYQQKSSQAPKLLFHYYDKDFNNEADTPDNFQSRRPNTSFCFLDIRSPGLGDTAMYLCATSRDSVMTEAFFGQGTRLTVV.

This clone has a single count. The rearrangement joins TRBV4-2 to TRBJ1-5, with D unclear. This CDR3 is built from 15 residues. V was trimmed by 3 bases and J by 0 bases, leaving 9 bases between them. Germline V gene lookup returns CDR1 LGHNA and CDR2 YNFKEQ. CDR3 coding DNA: TGTGCCAGCAGCCAGGAGGACGGTAGCAATCAGCCCCAGCATTTT. Protein sequence: CASSQEDGSNQPQHF.

This clone was counted between two and nine times. The rearrangement uses TRBV30 and TRBJ1-3; no reliable D call. V was shortened by 4 bases and J by 3 bases, with 10 bases between the two germline ends. The V gene's germline CDR1 is GTSNPN and CDR2 SVGIG (reference sequence). The CDR3 is made up of 13 amino acids. Here the CDR3 reads CAWMAVGGNTIYF. The CDR3 DNA follows: TGTGCCTGGATGGCGGTGGGTGGAAACACCATATATTTT.

V and J are TRBV4-3 and TRBJ1-6, with D possibly matching TRBD1 (5 bases). This CDR3 is 13 amino acids long. Trimming took 5 bases from V and 7 from J, leaving 9 bases between them. Germline V gene data show CDR1 as LGHNA and CDR2 as YSLEER. CDR3 DNA sequence: TGCGCCAGCAGCGCCAAGGGGAATTCACCCCTCCACTTT. Translation gives CASSAKGNSPLHF.

The rearrangement uses TRBV9 and TRBJ1-1, with TRBD1 matching 7 bases. The CDR3 length is 15 residues. CDR1 is SGDLS, CDR2 YYNGEE, per germline. Losses at the gene ends were 0 bases for V and 1 base for J; bases not matched to a gene: 3. The CDR3 DNA is TGTGCCAGCAGCGTAGACGGACAGGCGAACACTGAAGCTTTCTTT. This sequence encodes CASSVDGQANTEAFF.

V and J are TRBV5-4 and TRBJ1-2, with a weak D call TRBD1 (6 bases). The V gene lost 4 bases and the J gene lost 8 bases, with 21 bases spanning the gap. The CDR3 length is 15 residues. CDR1 SGHNT and CDR2 YYREEE come from the germline V gene (reference sequence). CDR3 sequence (DNA): TGTGCCAGCAGCGCTCGGGGGGGGCCCCACGGCGGCTACACCTTC. Translated: CASSARGGPHGGYTF.

The chain couples TRBV3-1 (or the pseudogene TRBV3-2) to TRBJ2-3; 12 positions match TRBD2. The trim removed 5 bases at V and 7 bases at J, leaving 13 bases unmatched. From germline, CDR1 is LGHDT and CDR2 YNNKEL (reference sequence). CDR3 size: 17 residues. CDR3 in amino acids: CASSIRTSGVAGNTQYF. In DNA form, the CDR3 reads TGTGCCAGCAGCATTAGGACTAGCGGGGTCGCTGGCAATACGCAGTATTTT.

This chain connects TRBV2 to TRBJ2-7; TRBD2 aligns across 7 bases. Per the germline V gene, CDR1 is SNHLY and CDR2 is FYNNEI. CDR3 length equals 16 residues. V shed 11 bases, J shed 0 bases, and the junction held 16 bases outside the gene matches. The DNA of the CDR3 is TGTGCCGGCCAGAGATTGGGAGGGTTCGGCTCCTACGAGCAGTACTTC. Translation gives CAGQRLGGFGSYEQYF.

The chain is built from TRBV3-1 (or the pseudogene TRBV3-2) and TRBJ2-7; possibly TRBD1 for D (5 bases). The CDR3 is 13 amino acids. Trimming pared 2 bases from V and 6 bases from J, leaving 11 bases between. Germline V lookup: CDR1 LGHDT, CDR2 YNNKEL (reference sequence). The CDR3 bases are TGTGCCAGCAGCCAAAAGGGGCGTAGCGAGCAGTACTTC. Its protein product is CASSQKGRSEQYF.

The rearrangement uses TRBV7-8 and TRBJ1-6, with a possible D match to TRBD1 (5 bases). V lost 2 bases and J lost 5, with 10 bases in between. The CDR3 totals 15 residues. Germline V lookup: CDR1 SGHVS, CDR2 FQNEAQ. The DNA of the CDR3 is TGTGCCAGCAGCTTAAGGGGTAGGGATAATTCACCCCTCCACTTT. It is translated as CASSLRGRDNSPLHF.

The chain has TRBV27 and TRBJ1-4; TRBD1 matches at 7 bases. V trimming: 2 bases; J trimming: 5 bases; junction bases outside the gene matches: 8. Germline CDR1 reads MNHEY; CDR2 reads SMNVEV (reference sequence). CDR3 size: 16 residues. The CDR3 is CASSLKPGTVNEKLFF. The CDR3, as DNA: TGTGCCAGCAGTTTAAAACCGGGGACAGTCAATGAAAAACTGTTTTTT.

The V and J genes are TRBV13 and TRBJ1-2, with 9 positions matching TRBD1. The germline V gene encodes CDR1 PRHDT and CDR2 FYEKMQ (reference sequence). The CDR3 runs 14 residues. V shed 2 bases and J 4 bases; nucleotides not matched to a gene: 2. DNA for the CDR3: TGTGCCAGCAGCTTAACGACAGGGGGCTATGGCTACACCTTC. Translation gives CASSLTTGGYGYTF.

The chain carries TRBV19 and TRBJ2-1; 7 nucleotides line up with TRBD1. The CDR3 consists of 14 residues. The junction had 7 bases not matched to a gene; V was cut back by 5 bases and J by 6 bases. Germline CDR1 and CDR2: LNHDA and SQIVND (reference sequence). The CDR3 DNA follows: TGTGCCAGTAGTCGGGACAGTCTCTTCAATGAGCAGTTCTTC. This sequence encodes CASSRDSLFNEQFF.

This rearrangement joins TRBV6-5 to TRBJ1-2, with a possible D match to TRBD1 (5 bases). Trimming took off 7 bases at V and 2 bases at J, with 11 bases between the two ends. The CDR3 has 13 amino acids. The germline gives CDR1 MNHEY, CDR2 SVGAGI. The CDR3 DNA follows: TGTGCCAGCACCGACAGCTGGAACTATGGCTACACCTTC. Protein sequence: CASTDSWNYGYTF.

The chain recombines TRBV4-1 with TRBJ1-1, with D uncertain. The V gene's germline CDR1 is MGHRA and CDR2 YSYEKL. V dropped 2 bases and J dropped 10 bases, with 17 bases sitting between them. The CDR3 is 14 amino acids. CDR3 DNA: TGCGCCAGCAGCCAAATCAGCCTACTCACGGGAGCTTTCTTT. Protein: CASSQISLLTGAFF.

The chain employs TRBV5-1 and TRBJ2-1, with 7 positions matching TRBD1. The CDR3 spans 16 residues. V was clipped by 4 bases and J by 0 bases; unmatched bases: 7. Germline-derived CDR1 and CDR2 are SGHRS and YFSETQ. Here the CDR3 DNA reads TGCGCCAGCAGCCCCGGGACAGTCCTCTCCTACAATGAGCAGTTCTTC. Translating it yields CASSPGTVLSYNEQFF.

The genes are TRBV20-1 and TRBJ1-4; D ambiguous. The V gene lost 6 bases and the J gene lost 4 bases, with 3 bases spanning the gap. The CDR3 covers 10 residues. Germline CDR1 DFQATT, CDR2 SNEGSKA (reference sequence). CDR3 sequence reads: CSALNEKLFF. In nucleotides, the CDR3 is TGCAGTGCCCTTAATGAAAAACTGTTTTTT.